The 11 T cell receptor beta chains reported below all come from one sample, sequenced in a study of shared clonotypes between healthy human individuals. The table came from immunoSEQ multiplex PCR; TCRdb's copy has only in-frame clones and leaves some out. The sample contains some 1.5 million clones, roughly 97% of which appear only once. Sequenced sample: naive CD4+ T cells sorted from blood. The subset is: CD45RA+ positively selected. The receptor source for this set is a man younger than 40 in good health.

This clone was detected only a few times. Other DNA sequences in the sample encode the same CDR3. V is TRBV5-1 and J is TRBJ1-5, with 9 positions matching TRBD1. The V and J ends lost 2 bases and 4 bases, in that order; junction bases with no gene match: 1. This CDR3 has 14 residues. The V gene's germline CDR1 is SGHRS and CDR2 YFSETQ. This CDR3 is CASSLGTGNQPQHF. Written as DNA, the CDR3 is TGCGCCAGCAGCTTAGGGACAGGGAATCAGCCCCAGCATTTT.

The chain employs TRBV6-6 and TRBJ2-3; 7 bases match TRBD1. V gave up 6 bases and J gave up 7 bases; unmatched junction bases: 4. This CDR3 is 12 amino acids long. Germline CDR1 MNHNY, CDR2 SVGAGI (reference sequence). The CDR3 sequence: CASSQTGHTQYF. Here the CDR3 DNA reads TGTGCCAGCAGCCAGACAGGGCATACGCAGTATTTT.

V and J are TRBV7-2 and TRBJ2-7; D unresolved. V lost 2 bases and J 2 bases, leaving 7 bases between the germline ends. This CDR3 has 13 amino acids. Germline V gene lookup returns CDR1 SGHTA and CDR2 FQGNSA. The CDR3 nucleotides are TGTGCCAGCAGCTTAAAAGGGCCCTACGAGCAGTACTTC. Protein: CASSLKGPYEQYF.

The chain employs TRBV27 and TRBJ1-2, with 7 bases lining up with TRBD1. Germline V gene lookup returns CDR1 MNHEY and CDR2 SMNVEV (reference sequence). The CDR3 runs 13 residues. The V and J ends lost 5 bases and 2 bases, in that order; junction bases with no gene match: 2. The CDR3 DNA follows: TGTGCCAGCAGTAAACAGGGGAACTATGGCTACACCTTC. It yields the protein CASSKQGNYGYTF.

This rearrangement joins TRBV6-1 to TRBJ1-5; possibly TRBD1 for D (5 bases). The V and J ends lost 2 bases and 2 bases respectively, with 13 bases between them. The CDR3 is 16 residues long. CDR1 is MNHNS and CDR2 is SASEGT in the germline V gene. CDR3 in amino acids: CASSENPGLRNQPQHF. As DNA, the CDR3 is TGTGCCAGCAGTGAAAACCCAGGGTTACGCAATCAGCCCCAGCATTTT.

The chain joins TRBV5-1 to TRBJ2-7; 15 bases line up with TRBD2. The germline gives CDR1 SGHRS, CDR2 YFSETQ. V trimming: 4 bases; J trimming: 0 bases; junction bases outside the gene matches: 8. The length of the CDR3 is 18 residues. The CDR3 DNA follows: TGCGCCAGCAGCGCCGGGACTAGCGGGAGGTCAAGCTCCTACGAGCAGTACTTC. Translating gives CASSAGTSGRSSSYEQYF.

About this clone: The same CDR3 arises from other DNA sequences in this sample as well. The CDR3 reads CASSPGGNTEAFF. In DNA form, the CDR3 reads TGTGCCAGCTCACCGGGGGGGAACACTGAAGCTTTCTTT. The chain recombines TRBV18 with TRBJ1-1, with a tentative D call TRBD1 (5 bases). This CDR3 region has 13 residues. Germline CDR1 KGHSH, CDR2 LQKENI. V lost 3 bases, J lost 1 base, and 6 bases lay in between.

V is TRBV19 and J is TRBJ1-5; 7 bases fit TRBD1. In germline, CDR1 is LNHDA, CDR2 SQIVND (reference sequence). This CDR3 has 16 amino acids. Trimming at V came to 5 bases and at J to 0 bases, leaving 7 bases not matched to a gene. The CDR3 DNA is TGTGCCAGTAGTGGGGACAGTCTGGGTAGCAATCAGCCCCAGCATTTT. Protein sequence: CASSGDSLGSNQPQHF. Filled out from reference TRBV19 and TRBJ1-5, the complete variable domain reads DGGITQSPKYLFRKEGQNVTLSCEQNLNHDAMYWYRQDPGQGLRLIYYSQIVNDFQKGDIAEGYSVSREKKESFPLTVTSAQKNPTAFYLCASSGDSLGSNQPQHFGDGTRLSIL.

The chain has TRBV5-1 and TRBJ2-7; D remains ambiguous. This CDR3 is 13 amino acids long. V shed 3 bases and J shed 7 bases, with 14 bases lying between them. Per the germline V gene, CDR1 is SGHRS and CDR2 is YFSETQ. The CDR3 loop reads CASSSKNVVEQYF. CDR3 nucleotides: TGCGCCAGCAGCTCTAAAAACGTAGTAGAGCAGTACTTC.

The gene calls are TRBV18 and TRBJ2-1, with D perhaps TRBD2 (5 bases). Germline CDR1 KGHSH, CDR2 LQKENI. The CDR3 is 15 residues long. Trimming cost V 3 bases and J 0 bases, with 9 bases left between them. This chain's CDR3 is CASSPLEASYNEQFF. The CDR3 bases are TGTGCCAGCTCACCCTTGGAGGCCTCCTACAATGAGCAGTTCTTC.

The rearrangement joins TRBV7-3 to TRBJ1-2; D gene uncertain. The germline gives CDR1 SGHTA, CDR2 FQGTGA. The length of the CDR3 is 13 residues. Trimming shortened V by 4 bases and J by 0 bases, and 6 bases separated the two germline ends. This CDR3 reads CASSSGANYGYTF. CDR3 nucleotide sequence: TGTGCCAGCAGCTCGGGAGCTAACTATGGCTACACCTTC.